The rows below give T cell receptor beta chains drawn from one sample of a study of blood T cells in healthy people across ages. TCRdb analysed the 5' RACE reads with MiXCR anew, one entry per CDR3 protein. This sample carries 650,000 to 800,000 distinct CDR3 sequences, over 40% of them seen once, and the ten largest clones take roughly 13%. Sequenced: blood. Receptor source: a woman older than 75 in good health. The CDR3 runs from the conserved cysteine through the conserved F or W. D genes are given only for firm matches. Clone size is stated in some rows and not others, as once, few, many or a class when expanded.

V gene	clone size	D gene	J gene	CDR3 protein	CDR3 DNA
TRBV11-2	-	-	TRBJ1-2	CASSLLGPSYGYTF	TGTGCCAGCAGCTTACTGGGGCCTAGCTATGGCTACACCTTC
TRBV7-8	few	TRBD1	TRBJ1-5	CASSLVTGVLIQPQHF	TGTGCCAGCAGCTTAGTGACAGGGGTCCTTATTCAGCCCCAGCATTTT
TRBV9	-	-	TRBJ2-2	CASSVGVVGQGSTGELFF	TGTGCCAGCAGCGTAGGAGTGGTGGGGCAGGGCTCCACCGGGGAGCTGTTTTTT
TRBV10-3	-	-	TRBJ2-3	CTISESQGGGRTDTQYF	TGTACCATCAGTGAGTCGCAGGGTGGGGGACGCACAGATACGCAGTATTTT
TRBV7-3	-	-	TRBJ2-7	CASSYRPFEQYF	TGTGCCAGCAGCTACAGGCCGTTCGAGCAGTACTTC
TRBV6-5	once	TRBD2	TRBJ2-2	CAGSYLAGGYNGELFF	TGTGCCGGCAGTTACTTAGCGGGAGGGTATAACGGGGAGCTGTTTTTT
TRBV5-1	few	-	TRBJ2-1	CASSLEGEVYNEQFF	TGCGCCAGCAGCTTGGAGGGGGAAGTCTACAATGAGCAGTTCTTC
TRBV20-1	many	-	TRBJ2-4	CSARGDLAKNIQYF	TGCAGTGCTAGAGGGGACCTAGCCAAAAACATTCAGTACTTC
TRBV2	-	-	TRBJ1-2	CASHWDRDYGYTF	TGTGCCAGCCATTGGGACCGCGACTATGGCTACACCTTC
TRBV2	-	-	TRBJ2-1	CASSDSTGYNEQFF	TGTGCCAGCAGTGACTCGACAGGCTACAATGAGCAGTTCTTC
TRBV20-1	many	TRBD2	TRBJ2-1	CSARPGLADGEQFF	TGCAGTGCTAGGCCGGGACTAGCGGATGGGGAGCAGTTCTTC
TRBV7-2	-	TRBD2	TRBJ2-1	CASSLGSGRAENEQFF	TGTGCCAGCAGCTTAGGGAGCGGGAGGGCCGAGAATGAGCAGTTCTTC
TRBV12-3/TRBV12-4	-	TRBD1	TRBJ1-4	CASSNHGQGGEKLFF	TGTGCCAGCAGCAATCATGGACAGGGTGGTGAAAAACTGTTTTTT
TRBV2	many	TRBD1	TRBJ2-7	CASTRDRVIIGYEQYF	TGTGCCAGCACTCGGGACAGGGTTATTATAGGCTACGAGCAGTACTTC
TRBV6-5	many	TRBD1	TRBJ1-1	CASTPSGGWGTEAFF	TGTGCCAGCACCCCCTCAGGGGGCTGGGGCACTGAAGCTTTCTTT
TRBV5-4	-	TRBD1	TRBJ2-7	CASSFGQGFSYEQYF	TGTGCCAGCAGCTTTGGACAGGGGTTCTCCTACGAGCAGTACTTC
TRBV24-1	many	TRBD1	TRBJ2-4	CATSDRTTGIVAKNIQYF	TGTGCCACCAGTGACAGAACGACAGGGATAGTTGCCAAAAACATTCAGTACTTC
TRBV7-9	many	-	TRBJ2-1	CASSTSGQGRNEQFF	TGTGCCAGCAGCACTAGCGGACAGGGTCGGAATGAGCAGTTCTTC
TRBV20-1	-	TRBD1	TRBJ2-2	CSATKGADTGELFF	TGCAGTGCCACAAAGGGGGCCGACACCGGGGAGCTGTTTTTT
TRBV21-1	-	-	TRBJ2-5	CASSHPMGGETQYF	TGTGCCAGCAGCCACCCCATGGGCGGGGAGACCCAGTACTTC
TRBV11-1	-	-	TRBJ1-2	CASEEVHRDGYTF	TGTGCCAGCGAAGAAGTCCACAGGGATGGCTACACCTTC
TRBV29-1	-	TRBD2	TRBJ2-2	CSAVTGRGGTGELFF	TGCAGCGCCGTAACCGGGAGGGGTGGCACCGGGGAGCTGTTTTTT
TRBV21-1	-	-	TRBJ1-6	CASSNPNCLGKENGSPLHF	TGTGCCAGCAGCAATCCAAACTGCTTAGGGAAGGAGAATGGTTCACCCCTCCACTTT
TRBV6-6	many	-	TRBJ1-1	CASTGHLNTEAFF	TGTGCCAGCACCGGACACCTGAACACTGAAGCTTTCTTT
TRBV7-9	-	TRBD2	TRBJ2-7	CASSYQGASGAFSYEQYF	TGTGCCAGCAGTTATCAAGGGGCGAGCGGGGCTTTCTCCTACGAGCAGTACTTC
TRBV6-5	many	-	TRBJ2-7	CASSYHRDTYEQYF	TGTGCCAGCAGTTACCACCGGGACACCTACGAGCAGTACTTC
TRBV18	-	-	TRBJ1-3	CASSPRERAAFSGNTIYF	TGTGCCAGCTCACCACGGGAGCGGGCAGCGTTCTCTGGAAACACCATATATTTT
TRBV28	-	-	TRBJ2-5	CASRLVLGGEQYF	TGTGCCAGCAGACTCGTATTGGGGGGTGAGCAGTACTTC
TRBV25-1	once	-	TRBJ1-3	CASIPGGPGNTIYF	TGTGCCAGCATCCCCGGCGGACCTGGAAACACCATATATTTT
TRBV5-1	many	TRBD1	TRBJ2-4	CASALGQGRFNIQYF	TGCGCCAGCGCCCTTGGACAGGGGCGATTTAACATTCAGTACTTC
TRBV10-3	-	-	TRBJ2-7	CATGAQVSSYEQYF	TGTGCCACCGGGGCTCAGGTGAGCTCCTACGAGCAGTACTTC
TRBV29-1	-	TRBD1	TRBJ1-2	CSVAPWDRVAVTYTF	TGCAGCGTTGCCCCATGGGACAGGGTAGCGGTAACGTACACCTTC
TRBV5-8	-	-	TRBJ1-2	CASSLEVGRESTGYTF	TGTGCCAGCAGCTTGGAGGTCGGCAGGGAATCGACGGGCTACACCTTC
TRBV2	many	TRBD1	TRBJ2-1	CASSVTTGVVYEQFF	TGTGCCAGCAGCGTCACTACAGGGGTTGTTTATGAGCAGTTCTTC
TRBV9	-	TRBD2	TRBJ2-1	CASSPGLAGGEEQFF	TGTGCCAGCAGCCCCGGACTAGCGGGAGGAGAGGAGCAGTTCTTC
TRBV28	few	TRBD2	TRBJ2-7	CASSLPLNIAGRSYEQYF	TGTGCCAGCAGTTTACCCCTCAATATAGCGGGACGCTCCTACGAGCAGTACTTC
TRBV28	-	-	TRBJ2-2	CASSLLGTFLDPGELFF	TGTGCCAGCAGTTTACTTGGGACATTTCTCGATCCCGGGGAGCTGTTTTTT
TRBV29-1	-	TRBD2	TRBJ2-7	CSARGGLAGGNEQYF	TGCAGCGCCCGAGGCGGTCTAGCGGGAGGAAACGAGCAGTACTTC
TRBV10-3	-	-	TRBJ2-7	CAISGRFSESHEQYF	TGTGCCATCAGTGGGAGGTTCTCGGAGTCCCACGAGCAGTACTTC
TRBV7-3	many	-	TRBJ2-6	CASSSHSSGANVLTF	TGTGCCAGCAGCTCACACAGCTCTGGGGCCAACGTCCTGACTTTC
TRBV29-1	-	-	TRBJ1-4	CSGLRGSGEKLFF	TGCAGCGGCCTCCGGGGTTCAGGTGAAAAACTGTTTTTT
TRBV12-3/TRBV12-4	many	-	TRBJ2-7	CASSLQPGFYEQYF	TGTGCCAGCAGTCTCCAACCGGGATTCTACGAGCAGTACTTC
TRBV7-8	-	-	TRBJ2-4	CASSFPEDGKNIQYF	TGTGCCAGCAGCTTCCCAGAGGACGGAAAAAACATTCAGTACTTC
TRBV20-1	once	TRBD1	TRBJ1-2	CSGIQGADGYTF	TGCAGTGGCATACAGGGGGCTGATGGCTACACCTTC
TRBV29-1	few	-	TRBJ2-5	CSVVGRGGETQYF	TGCAGCGTTGTAGGCAGGGGTGGAGAGACCCAGTACTTC
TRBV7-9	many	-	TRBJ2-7	CASSHLSYEQYF	TGTGCCAGCAGCCATCTTTCCTACGAGCAGTACTTC
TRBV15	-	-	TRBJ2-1	CATSSARFSGLNEQFF	TGTGCCACCAGCAGCGCACGTTTCTCGGGGTTAAATGAGCAGTTCTTC
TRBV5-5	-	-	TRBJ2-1	CASSLALGNEQFF	TGTGCCAGCAGCTTGGCTCTAGGGAATGAGCAGTTCTTC
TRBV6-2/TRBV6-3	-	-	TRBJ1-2	CASGSLDPGRGYTF	TGTGCCAGCGGATCACTCGACCCGGGGCGCGGCTACACCTTC
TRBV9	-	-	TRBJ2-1	CASSPNLRRAFNEQFF	TGTGCCAGCAGCCCGAACCTAAGGCGGGCGTTCAATGAGCAGTTCTTC
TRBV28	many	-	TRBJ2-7	CASSFAQVTYEQYF	TGTGCCAGCAGTTTCGCCCAGGTAACCTACGAGCAGTACTTC
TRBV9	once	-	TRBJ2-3	CASSVGDLDGDTQYF	TGTGCCAGCAGCGTAGGGGACCTCGACGGTGATACGCAGTATTTT
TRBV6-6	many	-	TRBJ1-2	CASSRTTGTYGYTF	TGTGCCAGCAGCCGGACAACGGGGACCTATGGCTACACCTTC
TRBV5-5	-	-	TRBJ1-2	CASRKNLGNYGYTF	TGTGCCAGCAGGAAGAATTTAGGGAACTATGGCTACACCTTC
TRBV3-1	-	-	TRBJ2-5	CASSGDVETQYF	TGTGCCAGCAGCGGGGACGTAGAGACCCAGTACTTC